Each of the 3 T cell receptor beta chains below was sequenced from the same sample in a study of a mutant IDH1 vaccine in newly diagnosed glioma. Clones were read by immunoSEQ multiplex PCR, and TCRdb kept only the in-frame ones, dropping some. The sample holds roughly 86,000 clones; roughly four fifths are singletons and the top ten take 4% to 5.5%. Time point specified: week 47, end of study. In the vaccine, a single dose held 300 ug of the mutant IDH1 20-mer peptide, along with topical imiquimod. Which antigens these TCRs recognize remains unknown. The sequencing here drew on PBMCs, taken from a glioma patient whose treatment included an IDH1 peptide vaccine. The receptors come from a man in his forties with glioma.

This clone was seen more than once but under ten times. The chain uses TRBV6-1 and TRBJ2-3; weak D call: TRBD1 (6 bases). V shed 2 bases and J shed 4 bases, with 13 bases lying between them. CDR3 length equals 15 residues. Germline V CDR1 and CDR2: MNHNS, SASEGT. CDR3: CASSERAGTSDTQYF. CDR3 sequence (DNA): TGTGCCAGCAGTGAAAGGGCAGGGACATCAGATACGCAGTATTTT.

V usage is TRBV6-1 and J usage is TRBJ2-7; 9 nucleotides line up with TRBD1. This CDR3 spans 15 amino acids. Germline V gene sequence: CDR1 MNHNS, CDR2 SASEGT. V dropped 4 bases and J dropped 6; count of bases not matched to a gene: 10. The CDR3 region has the DNA TGTGCCAGCAGTGGTCCCGGGACAGGGACCTCCGAGCAGTACTTC. This codes for CASSGPGTGTSEQYF.

The chain combines TRBV18 with TRBJ1-1; maybe TRBD1 (6 bases). Germline V gives CDR1 KGHSH, CDR2 LQKENI. The CDR3 spans 15 residues. The V end was cut by 3 bases, the J end by 3 bases, with 14 bases between. The CDR3: CASSPWAGVDTEAFF. In DNA, the CDR3 is TGTGCCAGCTCACCCTGGGCAGGGGTAGACACTGAAGCTTTCTTT.